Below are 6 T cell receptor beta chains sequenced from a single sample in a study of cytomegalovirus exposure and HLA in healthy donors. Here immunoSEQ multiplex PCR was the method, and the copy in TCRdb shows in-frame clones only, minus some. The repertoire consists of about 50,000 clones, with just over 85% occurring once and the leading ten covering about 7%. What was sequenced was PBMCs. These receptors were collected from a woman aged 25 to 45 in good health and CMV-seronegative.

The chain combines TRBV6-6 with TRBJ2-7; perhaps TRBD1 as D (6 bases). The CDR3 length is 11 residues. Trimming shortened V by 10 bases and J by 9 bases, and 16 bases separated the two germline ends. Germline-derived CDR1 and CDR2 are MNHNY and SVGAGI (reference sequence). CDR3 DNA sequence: TGTGCCACCCTCCAGGGGATTCTGCAGTACTTC. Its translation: CATLQGILQYF.

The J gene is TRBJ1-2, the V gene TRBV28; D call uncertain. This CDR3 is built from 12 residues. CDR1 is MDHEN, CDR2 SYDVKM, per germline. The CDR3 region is CGVASGLGGYTF. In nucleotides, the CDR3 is TGTGGGGTGGCATCGGGTCTAGGAGGCTACACCTTC.

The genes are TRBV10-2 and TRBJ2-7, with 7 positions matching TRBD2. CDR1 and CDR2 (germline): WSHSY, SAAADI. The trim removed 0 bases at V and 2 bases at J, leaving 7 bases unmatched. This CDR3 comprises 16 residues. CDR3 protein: CASSESMGLSAYEQYF. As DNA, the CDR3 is TGCGCCAGCAGTGAGTCCATGGGACTATCGGCCTACGAGCAGTACTTC.

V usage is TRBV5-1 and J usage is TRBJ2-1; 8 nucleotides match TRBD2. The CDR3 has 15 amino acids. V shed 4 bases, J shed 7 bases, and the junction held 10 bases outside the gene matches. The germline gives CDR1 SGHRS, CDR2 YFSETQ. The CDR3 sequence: CASSRGSGSRNEQFF. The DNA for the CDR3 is TGCGCCAGCAGCCGGGGAAGCGGGAGCCGGAATGAGCAGTTCTTC.

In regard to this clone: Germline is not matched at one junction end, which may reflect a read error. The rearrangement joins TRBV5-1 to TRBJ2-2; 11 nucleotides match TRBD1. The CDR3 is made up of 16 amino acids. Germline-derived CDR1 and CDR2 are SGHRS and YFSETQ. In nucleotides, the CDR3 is TGCGCCAGCAGTCCCGGACAGGGGGCGAACATCGGGGAGCTGTTTTTT. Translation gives CASSPGQGANIGELFF.

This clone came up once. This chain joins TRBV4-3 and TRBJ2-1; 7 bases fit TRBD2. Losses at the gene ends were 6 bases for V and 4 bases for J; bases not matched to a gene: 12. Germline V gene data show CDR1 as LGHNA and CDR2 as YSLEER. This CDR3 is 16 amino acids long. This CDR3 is CASSPRVGGSYNEQFF. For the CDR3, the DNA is TGCGCCAGCAGTCCAAGAGTTGGCGGGAGTTACAATGAGCAGTTCTTC.